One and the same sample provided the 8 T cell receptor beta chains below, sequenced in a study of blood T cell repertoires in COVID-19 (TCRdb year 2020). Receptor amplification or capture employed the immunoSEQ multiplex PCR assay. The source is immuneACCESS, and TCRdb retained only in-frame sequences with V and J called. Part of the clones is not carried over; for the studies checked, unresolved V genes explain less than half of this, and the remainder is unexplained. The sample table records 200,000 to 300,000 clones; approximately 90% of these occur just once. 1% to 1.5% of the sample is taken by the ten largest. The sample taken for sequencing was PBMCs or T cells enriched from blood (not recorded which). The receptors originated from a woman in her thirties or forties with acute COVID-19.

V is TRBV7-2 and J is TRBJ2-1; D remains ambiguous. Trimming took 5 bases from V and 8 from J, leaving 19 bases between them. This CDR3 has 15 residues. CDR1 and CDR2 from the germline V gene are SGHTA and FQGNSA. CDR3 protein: CASSQLTESNYEQFF. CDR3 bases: TGTGCCAGCAGCCAACTTACAGAGTCCAACTATGAGCAGTTCTTC.

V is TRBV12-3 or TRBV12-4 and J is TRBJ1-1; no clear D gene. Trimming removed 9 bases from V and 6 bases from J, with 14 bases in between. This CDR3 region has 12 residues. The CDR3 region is CASTGLMAEAFF. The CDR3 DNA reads TGTGCCAGTACGGGGTTAATGGCTGAAGCTTTCTTT.

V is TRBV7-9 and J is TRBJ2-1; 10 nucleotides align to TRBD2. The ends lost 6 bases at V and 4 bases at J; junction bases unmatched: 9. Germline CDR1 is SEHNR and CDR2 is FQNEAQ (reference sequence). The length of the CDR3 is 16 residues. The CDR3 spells CASRRSRTSGYNEQFF. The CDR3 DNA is TGTGCCAGCAGACGATCCCGGACTAGCGGTTACAATGAGCAGTTCTTC.

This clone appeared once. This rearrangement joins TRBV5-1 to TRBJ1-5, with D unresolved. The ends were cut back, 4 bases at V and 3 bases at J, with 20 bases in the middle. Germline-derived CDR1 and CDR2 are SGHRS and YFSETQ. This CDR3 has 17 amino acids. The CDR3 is CASSPGSGGSVNQPQHF. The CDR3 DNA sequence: TGCGCCAGCAGCCCGGGGTCTGGCGGATCAGTCAATCAGCCCCAGCATTTT.

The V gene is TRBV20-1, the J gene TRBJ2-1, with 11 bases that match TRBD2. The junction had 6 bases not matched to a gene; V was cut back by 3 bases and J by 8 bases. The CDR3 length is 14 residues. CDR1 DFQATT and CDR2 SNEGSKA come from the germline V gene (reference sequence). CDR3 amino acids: CSASVAGGKYEQFF. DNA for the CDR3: TGCAGTGCTAGTGTAGCGGGAGGGAAATATGAGCAGTTCTTC.

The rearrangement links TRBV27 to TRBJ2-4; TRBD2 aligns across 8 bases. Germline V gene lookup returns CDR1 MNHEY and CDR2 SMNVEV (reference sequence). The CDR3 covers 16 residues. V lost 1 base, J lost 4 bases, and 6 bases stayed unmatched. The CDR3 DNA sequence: TGTGCCAGCAGTTTATGGGCTAGCGGGCCAAAAAACATTCAGTACTTC. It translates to CASSLWASGPKNIQYF.

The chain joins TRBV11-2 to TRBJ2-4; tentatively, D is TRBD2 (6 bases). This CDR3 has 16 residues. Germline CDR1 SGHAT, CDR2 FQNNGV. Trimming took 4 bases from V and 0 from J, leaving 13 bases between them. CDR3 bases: TGTGCCAGCAGCTGGGGACTGCTCTTAGCCAAAAACATTCAGTACTTC. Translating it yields CASSWGLLLAKNIQYF.

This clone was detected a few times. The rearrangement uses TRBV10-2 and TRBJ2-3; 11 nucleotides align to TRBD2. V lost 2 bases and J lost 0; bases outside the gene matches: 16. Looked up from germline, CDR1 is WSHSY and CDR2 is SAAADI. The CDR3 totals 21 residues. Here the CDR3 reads CASSELSGPSGRLTSTDTQYF. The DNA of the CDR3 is TGCGCCAGCAGTGAGCTCTCAGGGCCTAGCGGGAGGCTCACTAGCACAGATACGCAGTATTTT.